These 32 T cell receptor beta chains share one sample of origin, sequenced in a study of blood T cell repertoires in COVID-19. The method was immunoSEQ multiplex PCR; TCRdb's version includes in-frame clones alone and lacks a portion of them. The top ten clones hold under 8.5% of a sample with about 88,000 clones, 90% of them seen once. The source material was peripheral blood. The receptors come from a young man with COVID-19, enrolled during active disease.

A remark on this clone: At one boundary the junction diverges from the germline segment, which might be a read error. The CDR3 sequence is CASSLYQVYF. CDR3 DNA sequence: TGTGCCAGCAGCTTATACCAGGTGTACTTT. This chain uses TRBV7-9 with TRBJ1-1; D unresolved. Germline assignment: CDR1 SEHNR and CDR2 FQNEAQ (reference sequence). The CDR3 loop spans 10 amino acids. Full variable domain (remainder filled in from reference TRBV7-9 and TRBJ1-1): DTGVSQNPRHKITKRGQNVTFRCDPISEHNRLYWYRQTLGQGPEFLTYFQNEAQLEKSRLLSDRFSAERPKGSFSTLEIQRTEQGDSAMYLCASSLYQVYFGQGTRLTVV.

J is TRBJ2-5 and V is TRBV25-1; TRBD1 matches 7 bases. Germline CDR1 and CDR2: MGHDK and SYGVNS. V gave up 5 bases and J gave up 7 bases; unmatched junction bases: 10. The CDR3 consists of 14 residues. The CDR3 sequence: CASSTPGGQVTQYF. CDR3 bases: TGTGCCAGCAGTACCCCGGGCGGACAGGTGACCCAGTACTTC. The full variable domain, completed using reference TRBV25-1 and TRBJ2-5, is EADIYQTPRYLVIGTGKKITLECSQTMGHDKMYWYQQDPGMELHLIHYSYGVNSTEKGDLSSESTVSRIRTEHFPLTLESARPSHTSQYLCASSTPGGQVTQYFGPGTRLLVL.

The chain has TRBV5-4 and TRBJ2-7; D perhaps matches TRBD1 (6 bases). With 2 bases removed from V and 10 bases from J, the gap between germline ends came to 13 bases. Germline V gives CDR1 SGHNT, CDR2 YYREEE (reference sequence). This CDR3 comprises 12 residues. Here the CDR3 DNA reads TGTGCCAGCAGCTTCGGACAGAGAACTCAGTACTTC. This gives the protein CASSFGQRTQYF.

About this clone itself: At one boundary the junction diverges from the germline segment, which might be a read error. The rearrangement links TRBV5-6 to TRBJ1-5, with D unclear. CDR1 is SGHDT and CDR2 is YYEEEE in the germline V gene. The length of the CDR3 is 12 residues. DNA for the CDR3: TGTGCCAGCAGCTTAGGAGATCAACCCCAGCATTTT. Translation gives CASSLGDQPQHF.

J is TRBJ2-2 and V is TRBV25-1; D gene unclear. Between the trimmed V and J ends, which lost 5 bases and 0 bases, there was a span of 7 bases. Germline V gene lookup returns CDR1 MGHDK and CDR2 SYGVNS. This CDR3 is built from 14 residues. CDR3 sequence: CASSPQANTGELFF. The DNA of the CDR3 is TGTGCCAGCAGTCCCCAGGCGAACACCGGGGAGCTGTTTTTT.

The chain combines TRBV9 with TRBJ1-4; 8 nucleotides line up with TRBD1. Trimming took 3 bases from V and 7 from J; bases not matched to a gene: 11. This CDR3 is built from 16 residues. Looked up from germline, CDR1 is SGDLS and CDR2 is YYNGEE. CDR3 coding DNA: TGTGCCAGCAGCGCCAACTACGGACAGGGAAGTGAAAAACTGTTTTTT. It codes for CASSANYGQGSEKLFF. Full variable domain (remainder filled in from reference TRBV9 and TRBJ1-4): DSGVTQTPKHLITATGQRVTLRCSPRSGDLSVYWYQQSLDQGLQFLIQYYNGEERAKGNILERFSAQQFPDLHSELNLSSLELGDSALYFCASSANYGQGSEKLFFGSGTQLSVL.

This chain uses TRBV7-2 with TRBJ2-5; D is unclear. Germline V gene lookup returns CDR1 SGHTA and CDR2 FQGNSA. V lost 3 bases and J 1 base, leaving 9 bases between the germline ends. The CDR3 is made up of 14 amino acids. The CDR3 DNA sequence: TGTGCCAGCAGCTTGAATGGGCTCCAAGAGACCCAGTACTTC. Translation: CASSLNGLQETQYF.

The DNA for the CDR3 is TGTGCCAGCAGTTTATTTAGCGGGAGGAAAGATACGCAGTATTTT. Its translation is CASSLFSGRKDTQYF. The rearrangement joins TRBV27 to TRBJ2-3; 10 bases match TRBD2. The CDR3 loop spans 15 amino acids. V was clipped by 1 base and J by 5 bases; unmatched bases: 3. Germline loops: CDR1 MNHEY, CDR2 SMNVEV (reference sequence).

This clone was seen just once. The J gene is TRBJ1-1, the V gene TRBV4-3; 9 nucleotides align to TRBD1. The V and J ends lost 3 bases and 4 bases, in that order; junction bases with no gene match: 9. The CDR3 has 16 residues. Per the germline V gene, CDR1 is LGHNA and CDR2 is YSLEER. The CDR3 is CASSQDRTGVSTEAFF. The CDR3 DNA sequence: TGCGCCAGCAGCCAGGACAGGACAGGGGTTAGCACTGAAGCTTTCTTT.

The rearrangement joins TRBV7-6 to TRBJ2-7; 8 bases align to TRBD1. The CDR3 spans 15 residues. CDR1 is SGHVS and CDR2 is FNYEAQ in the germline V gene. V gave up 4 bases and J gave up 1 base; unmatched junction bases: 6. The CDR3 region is CASSYRQGPSYEQYF. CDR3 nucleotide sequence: TGTGCCAGCAGCTATAGACAGGGGCCATCCTACGAGCAGTACTTC.

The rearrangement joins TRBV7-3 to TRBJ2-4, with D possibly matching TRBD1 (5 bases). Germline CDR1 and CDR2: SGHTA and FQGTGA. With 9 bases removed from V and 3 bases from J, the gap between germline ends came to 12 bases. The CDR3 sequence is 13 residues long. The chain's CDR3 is CARPRGNKNIQYF. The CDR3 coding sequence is TGTGCCAGACCTAGGGGAAACAAAAACATTCAGTACTTC.

This chain's CDR3 is CASSQDPRGLNTGELFF. The CDR3 DNA reads TGTGCCAGCAGCCAAGATCCTCGAGGGTTGAACACCGGGGAGCTGTTTTTT. The chain has TRBV4-2 and TRBJ2-2, with a weak D call TRBD2 (5 bases). The CDR3 spans 17 residues. Trimming pared 0 bases from V and 1 base from J, leaving 12 bases between. The germline gives CDR1 LGHNA, CDR2 YNFKEQ.

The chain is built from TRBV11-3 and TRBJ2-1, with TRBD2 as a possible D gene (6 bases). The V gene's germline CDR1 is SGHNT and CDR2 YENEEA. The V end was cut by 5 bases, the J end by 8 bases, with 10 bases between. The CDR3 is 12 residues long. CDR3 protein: CASSDPGDEQFF. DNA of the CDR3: TGTGCCAGCAGCGACCCGGGGGATGAGCAGTTCTTC.

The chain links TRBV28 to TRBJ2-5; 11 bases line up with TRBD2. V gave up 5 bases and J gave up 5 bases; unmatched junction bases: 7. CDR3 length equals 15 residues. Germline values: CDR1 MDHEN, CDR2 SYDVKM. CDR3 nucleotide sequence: TGTGCCAGCAGTAAAGGGACTAGCGGTGGGGAGACCCAGTACTTC. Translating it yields CASSKGTSGGETQYF. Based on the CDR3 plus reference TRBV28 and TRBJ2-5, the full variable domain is DVKVTQSSRYLVKRTGEKVFLECVQDMDHENMFWYRQDPGLGLRLIYFSYDVKMKEKGDIPEGYSVSREKKERFSLILESASTNQTSMYLCASSKGTSGGETQYFGPGTRLLVL.

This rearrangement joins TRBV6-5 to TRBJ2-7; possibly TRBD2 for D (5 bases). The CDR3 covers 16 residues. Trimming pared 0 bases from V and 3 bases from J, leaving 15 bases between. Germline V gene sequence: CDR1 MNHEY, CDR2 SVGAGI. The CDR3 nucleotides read TGTGCCAGCAGTTACTCGACTCGGGCGGGCTTCTACGAGCAGTACTTC. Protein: CASSYSTRAGFYEQYF.

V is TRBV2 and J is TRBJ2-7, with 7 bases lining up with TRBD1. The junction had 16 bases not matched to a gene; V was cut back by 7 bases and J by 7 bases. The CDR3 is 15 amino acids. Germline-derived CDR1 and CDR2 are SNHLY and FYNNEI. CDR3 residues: CASKYRDSHYKEQYF. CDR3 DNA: TGTGCCAGCAAGTATAGGGACAGCCACTATAAGGAGCAGTACTTC. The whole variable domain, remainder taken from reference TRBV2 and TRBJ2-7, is EPEVTQTPSHQVTQMGQEVILRCVPISNHLYFYWYRQILGQKVEFLVSFYNNEISEKSEIFDDQFSVERPDGSNFTLKIRSTKLEDSAMYFCASKYRDSHYKEQYFGPGTRLTVT.

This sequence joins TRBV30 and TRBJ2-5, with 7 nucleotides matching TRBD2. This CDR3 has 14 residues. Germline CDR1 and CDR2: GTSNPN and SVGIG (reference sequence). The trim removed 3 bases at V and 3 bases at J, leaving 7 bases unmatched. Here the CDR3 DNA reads TGTGCCTGGAGGCCACGAGCGGGGAAAGAGACCCAGTACTTC. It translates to CAWRPRAGKETQYF.

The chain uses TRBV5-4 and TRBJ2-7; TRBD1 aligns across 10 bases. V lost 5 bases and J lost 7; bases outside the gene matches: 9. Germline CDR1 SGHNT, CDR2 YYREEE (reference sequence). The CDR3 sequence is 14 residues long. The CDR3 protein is CASRLDRGAGEQYF. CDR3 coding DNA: TGTGCCAGCAGACTGGACAGGGGGGCGGGGGAGCAGTACTTC.

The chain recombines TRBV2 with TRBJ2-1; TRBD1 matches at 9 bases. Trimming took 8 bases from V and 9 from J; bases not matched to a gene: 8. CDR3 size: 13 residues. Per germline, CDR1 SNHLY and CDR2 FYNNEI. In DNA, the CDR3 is TGTGCCAGCGGTACAGGGGGCTGGAGTGAGCAGTTCTTC. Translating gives CASGTGGWSEQFF.

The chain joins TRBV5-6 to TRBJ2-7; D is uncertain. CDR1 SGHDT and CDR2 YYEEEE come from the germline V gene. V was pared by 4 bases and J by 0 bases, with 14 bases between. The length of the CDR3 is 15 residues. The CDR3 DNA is TGTGCCAGCAGCCTCGAGGTTCGAAGCTCCTACGAGCAGTACTTC. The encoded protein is CASSLEVRSSYEQYF.

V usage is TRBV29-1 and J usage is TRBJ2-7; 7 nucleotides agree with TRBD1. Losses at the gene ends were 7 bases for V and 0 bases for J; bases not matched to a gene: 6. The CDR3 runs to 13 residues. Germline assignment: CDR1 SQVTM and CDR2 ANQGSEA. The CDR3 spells CSAKDRASYEQYF. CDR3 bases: TGCAGCGCTAAAGACAGGGCCTCCTACGAGCAGTACTTC.

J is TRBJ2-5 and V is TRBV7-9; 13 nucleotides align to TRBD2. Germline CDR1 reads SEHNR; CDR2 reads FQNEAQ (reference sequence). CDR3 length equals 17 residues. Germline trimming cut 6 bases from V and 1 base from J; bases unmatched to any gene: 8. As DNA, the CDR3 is TGTGCCAGCAGGAGTGGACTAGCGGGAGTAAGCCAAGAGACCCAGTACTTC. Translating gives CASRSGLAGVSQETQYF. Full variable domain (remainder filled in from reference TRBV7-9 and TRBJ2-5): DTGVSQNPRHKITKRGQNVTFRCDPISEHNRLYWYRQTLGQGPEFLTYFQNEAQLEKSRLLSDRFSAERPKGSFSTLEIQRTEQGDSAMYLCASRSGLAGVSQETQYFGPGTRLLVL.

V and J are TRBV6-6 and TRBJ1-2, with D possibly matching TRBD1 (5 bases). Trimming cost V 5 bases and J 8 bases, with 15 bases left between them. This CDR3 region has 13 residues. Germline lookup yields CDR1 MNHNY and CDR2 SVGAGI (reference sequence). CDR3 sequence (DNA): TGTGCCAGCAGTCCCGTGGGGCTGGAGGGCTACACCTTC. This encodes CASSPVGLEGYTF.

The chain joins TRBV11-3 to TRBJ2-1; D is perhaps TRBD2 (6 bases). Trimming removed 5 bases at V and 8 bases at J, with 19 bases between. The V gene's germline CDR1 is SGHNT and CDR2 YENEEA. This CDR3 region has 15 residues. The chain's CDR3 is CASSPHGRLGDEQFF. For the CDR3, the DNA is TGTGCCAGCAGCCCGCACGGGAGATTAGGTGATGAGCAGTTCTTC.

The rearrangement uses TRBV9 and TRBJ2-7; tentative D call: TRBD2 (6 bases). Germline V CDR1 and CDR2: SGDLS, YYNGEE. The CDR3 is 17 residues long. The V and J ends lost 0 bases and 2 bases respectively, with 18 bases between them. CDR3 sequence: CASSVGGSGFPTYEQYF. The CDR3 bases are TGTGCCAGCAGCGTAGGGGGGAGCGGGTTTCCTACCTACGAGCAGTACTTC. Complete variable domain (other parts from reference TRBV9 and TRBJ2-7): DSGVTQTPKHLITATGQRVTLRCSPRSGDLSVYWYQQSLDQGLQFLIQYYNGEERAKGNILERFSAQQFPDLHSELNLSSLELGDSALYFCASSVGGSGFPTYEQYFGPGTRLTVT.

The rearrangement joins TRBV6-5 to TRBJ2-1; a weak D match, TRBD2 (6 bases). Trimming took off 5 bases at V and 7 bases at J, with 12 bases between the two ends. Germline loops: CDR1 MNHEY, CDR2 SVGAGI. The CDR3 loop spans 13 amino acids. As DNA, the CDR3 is TGTGCCAGCAGTCGCGGGGTCGAAAATGAGCAGTTCTTC. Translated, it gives CASSRGVENEQFF.

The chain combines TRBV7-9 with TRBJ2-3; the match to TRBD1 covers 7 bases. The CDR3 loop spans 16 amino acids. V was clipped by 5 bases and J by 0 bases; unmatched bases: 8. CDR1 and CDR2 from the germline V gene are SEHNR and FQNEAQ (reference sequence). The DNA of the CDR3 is TGTGCCAGCAGCCCAAGACAGGGCCCTAGCACAGATACGCAGTATTTT. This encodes CASSPRQGPSTDTQYF.

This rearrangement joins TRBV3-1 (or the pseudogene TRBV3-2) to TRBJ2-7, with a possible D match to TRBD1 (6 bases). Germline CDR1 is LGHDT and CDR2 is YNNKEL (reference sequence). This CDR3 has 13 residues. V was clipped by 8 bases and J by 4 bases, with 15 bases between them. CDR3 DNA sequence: TGTGCCAGCCGACAGGCGATGCAATACGAGCAGTACTTC. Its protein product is CASRQAMQYEQYF.

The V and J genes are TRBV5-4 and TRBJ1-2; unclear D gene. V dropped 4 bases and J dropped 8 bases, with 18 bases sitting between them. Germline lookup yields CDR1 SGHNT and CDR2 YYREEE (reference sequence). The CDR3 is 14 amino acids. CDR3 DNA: TGTGCCAGCAGCCCCTCGCAGGCCCATGCGGGCTACACCTTC. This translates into CASSPSQAHAGYTF.

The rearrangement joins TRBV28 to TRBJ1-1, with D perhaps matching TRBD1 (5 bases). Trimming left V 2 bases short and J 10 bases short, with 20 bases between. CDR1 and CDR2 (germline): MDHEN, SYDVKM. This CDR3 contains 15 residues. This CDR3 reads CASSLPRVEYLGAFF. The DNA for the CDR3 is TGTGCCAGCAGTTTACCCAGGGTAGAGTATTTGGGAGCTTTCTTT.

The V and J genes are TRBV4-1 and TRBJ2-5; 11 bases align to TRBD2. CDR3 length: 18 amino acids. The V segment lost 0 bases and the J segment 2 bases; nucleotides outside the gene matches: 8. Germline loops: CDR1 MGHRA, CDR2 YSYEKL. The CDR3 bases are TGCGCCAGCAGCCAAGATCGACTAGCGGGGAGGGGTCAAGAGACCCAGTACTTC. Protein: CASSQDRLAGRGQETQYF.

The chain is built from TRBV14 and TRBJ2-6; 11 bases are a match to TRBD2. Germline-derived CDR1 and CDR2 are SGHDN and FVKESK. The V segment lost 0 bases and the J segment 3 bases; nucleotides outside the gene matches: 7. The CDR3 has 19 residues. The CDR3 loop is CASSQDHTSGSGGANVLTF. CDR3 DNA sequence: TGTGCCAGCAGCCAAGATCATACTAGCGGGAGCGGTGGGGCCAACGTCCTGACTTTC.